Below are 27 T cell receptor beta chains sequenced from a single sample in a study of CD8+CD57+ T cells in acquired aplastic anemia. The template used for profiling TCR beta VDJ and CDR3 was genomic DNA. TCRdb re-called the reads with MiXCR, one entry per CDR3 protein. The repertoire has some 200,000 distinct CDR3 sequences, approximately 48% of them found once; the top ten carry about 9.5%. The authors sequenced patients whose flow cytometry had shown CD8+CD57+ cell expansion. Material for sequencing was sorted CD4+, CD8+, or CD8+CD57+ T cells (not recorded which) from PBMCs. These receptors all stem from a human donor with aplastic anemia.

In this sample, this clonotype turned up once. A clone one base away is much larger, so this may be a read error. The chain uses TRBV4-1 and TRBJ2-1, with D possibly called TRBD1 or TRBD2 (5 bases each). Looked up from germline, CDR1 is MGHRA and CDR2 is YSYEKL. This CDR3 is built from 15 residues. V gave up 1 base and J gave up 9 bases, with 16 bases separating them. The CDR3 reads CASSQALANGGEQFF. The CDR3 nucleotides are TGCGCCAGCAGCCAAGCATTGGCAAATGGGGGTGAGCAGTTCTTC.

Concerning this clonotype itself: This may be a read error, as it is one base from a much larger clone. The V and J genes are TRBV14 and TRBJ2-7; the D is unclear. V was cut by 1 base and J by 4 bases, with 8 bases left in between. The germline V gene encodes CDR1 SGHDN and CDR2 FVKESK. This CDR3 comprises 13 residues. The CDR3 here is CASSQVAGYEQYF. The CDR3 DNA follows: TGTGCCAGCAGCCAAGTGGCAGGTTACGAGCAGTACTTC.

The chain recombines TRBV19 with TRBJ2-1, with 11 bases lining up with TRBD2. Germline CDR1 reads LNHDA; CDR2 reads SQIVND (reference sequence). The CDR3 spans 15 residues. The junction had 6 bases not matched to a gene; V was cut back by 5 bases and J by 6 bases. CDR3 DNA sequence: TGTGCCAGTAGTGAGGTAGCGGGGGGGCCCAATGAGCAGTTCTTC. Translating gives CASSEVAGGPNEQFF.

This sequence joins TRBV19 and TRBJ2-7; 7 bases map to TRBD1. J was trimmed by 0 bases and V by 5 bases; bases with no gene match: 7. Germline-derived CDR1 and CDR2 are LNHDA and SQIVND (reference sequence). The length of the CDR3 is 15 residues. CDR3 sequence: CASSVTGTDSYEQYF. CDR3 DNA sequence: TGTGCCAGTAGTGTGACCGGGACAGACTCCTACGAGCAGTACTTC.

The sample holds a few counts of this clonotype. This chain uses TRBV5-1 with TRBJ2-1; D not certain. CDR1 and CDR2 (germline): SGHRS, YFSETQ. The CDR3 is 15 amino acids. V lost 6 bases to trimming and J lost 5 bases, with 18 bases between them. CDR3 in DNA: TGCGCCAGCATCCCCCCCGGAATCGTCCACAATGAGCAGTTCTTC. Translation: CASIPPGIVHNEQFF.

This clonotype was seen more than once but under ten times. The CDR3 loop is CSVVTSDRGNEQFF. As DNA, the CDR3 is TGCAGCGTGGTAACTAGCGACCGCGGCAATGAGCAGTTCTTC. V is TRBV29-1 and J is TRBJ2-1; 7 positions match TRBD2. CDR1 is SQVTM, CDR2 ANQGSEA, per germline. Trimming removed 6 bases from V and 6 bases from J; junction bases left unmatched: 11. The CDR3 loop spans 14 amino acids.

Only a few counts were recorded for this clonotype. The rearrangement uses TRBV19 and TRBJ2-7, with D unclear. Germline lookup yields CDR1 LNHDA and CDR2 SQIVND (reference sequence). The CDR3 totals 15 residues. V lost 0 bases and J 2 bases, leaving 11 bases between the germline ends. CDR3 protein: CASSIDDGRTYEQYF. Written as DNA, the CDR3 is TGTGCCAGTAGTATAGATGATGGACGGACCTACGAGCAGTACTTC.

The chain combines TRBV25-1 with TRBJ2-3; weak D call: TRBD2 (5 bases). Trimming stripped 3 bases from V and 2 bases from J, with 15 bases between. Germline V lookup: CDR1 MGHDK, CDR2 SYGVNS. This CDR3 spans 16 amino acids. CDR3: CASSDGMGTSTDTQYF. Here the CDR3 DNA reads TGTGCCAGCAGTGACGGGATGGGAACCTCCACAGATACGCAGTATTTT.

CDR3 sequence (DNA): TGCGCCAGCAGCTCGGGGACAGGGTACACTGAAGCTTTCTTT. Translation: CASSSGTGYTEAFF. The rearrangement links TRBV5-1 to TRBJ1-1, with 9 positions matching TRBD1. The CDR3 is 14 residues long. Germline CDR1 reads SGHRS; CDR2 reads YFSETQ. V lost 3 bases and J lost 3; bases outside the gene matches: 3.

A word on this clonotype: A clone one base away is much larger, so this may be a read error. CDR3 sequence reads: CASTKRGTRLYEQYF. CDR3 nucleotides: TGTGCCAGCACTAAGAGAGGGACTAGGCTCTACGAGCAGTACTTC. V gene TRBV6-1 combines with J gene TRBJ2-7; 8 bases are a match to TRBD2. The ends lost 7 bases at V and 3 bases at J; junction bases unmatched: 11. The length of the CDR3 is 15 residues. CDR1 is MNHNS, CDR2 SASEGT, per germline.

This clonotype was picked up many times. V usage is TRBV12-3 or TRBV12-4 and J usage is TRBJ1-1; D is perhaps TRBD1 (6 bases). The CDR3 sequence is 14 residues long. Deletions cut 6 bases from V and 0 bases from J, with 11 bases between. The CDR3 loop is CASRQTGMNTEAFF. The CDR3 DNA follows: TGTGCCAGCAGACAAACAGGGATGAACACTGAAGCTTTCTTT.

The chain carries TRBV15 and TRBJ2-5; D is perhaps TRBD1 or TRBD2 (5 bases each). The CDR3 sequence is 15 residues long. Germline V gene sequence: CDR1 LNHNV, CDR2 YYDKDF (reference sequence). Trimming removed 0 bases at V and 5 bases at J, with 13 bases between. This CDR3 reads CATSRDLGVGETQYF. CDR3 bases: TGTGCCACCAGCAGAGATTTGGGGGTAGGGGAGACCCAGTACTTC.

The rearrangement links TRBV19 to TRBJ2-3, with D uncertain. The V gene lost 7 bases and the J gene lost 4 bases, with 21 bases spanning the gap. This CDR3 has 16 residues. In germline, CDR1 is LNHDA, CDR2 SQIVND (reference sequence). The CDR3 loop reads CASTPDPRTWSDTQYF. CDR3 nucleotides: TGTGCCAGTACCCCGGACCCTAGAACGTGGTCAGATACGCAGTATTTT.

The V call is TRBV7-8, the J call TRBJ1-3, with D unresolved. This CDR3 has 15 amino acids. The germline CDR1 and CDR2 sequences are SGHVS and FQNEAQ. V dropped 5 bases and J dropped 0 bases, with 11 bases sitting between them. This CDR3 is CASSPVPSSGNTIYF. CDR3 sequence (DNA): TGTGCCAGCAGCCCGGTCCCCTCCTCTGGAAACACCATATATTTT.

This clonotype was counted ten times or more. The chain couples TRBV12-3 or TRBV12-4 to TRBJ2-7; 7 nucleotides align to TRBD2. The V and J ends lost 6 bases and 0 bases, in that order; junction bases with no gene match: 8. This CDR3 has 15 residues. DNA for the CDR3: TGTGCCAGCAGACCCAACTCGGGGGGCTCCTACGAGCAGTACTTC. It codes for CASRPNSGGSYEQYF.

This rearrangement joins TRBV6-7 to TRBJ1-1; D unclear. TRBV6-7 is placed among ORFs of uncertain function. The ends were cut back, 0 bases at V and 7 bases at J, with 15 bases in the middle. The CDR3 is made up of 15 amino acids. CDR3 loop: CASSYSFPPYNEAFF. The CDR3, as DNA: TGTGCCAGCAGTTACTCGTTCCCCCCTTACAATGAAGCTTTCTTT.

This clonotype was seen more than once but under ten times. The V and J genes are TRBV29-1 and TRBJ2-3, with a possible D match to TRBD2 (5 bases). The germline CDR1 and CDR2 sequences are SQVTM and ANQGSEA. There are 11 residues in the CDR3. The V and J ends lost 7 bases and 13 bases respectively, with 18 bases between them. The CDR3 DNA follows: TGCAGCGCCAAGATGGAGGACCGGGAGTATTTT. Protein sequence: CSAKMEDREYF.

V gene TRBV24-1 combines with J gene TRBJ2-5, with D maybe TRBD1 (7 bases). Germline loops: CDR1 KGHDR, CDR2 SFDVKD. This CDR3 is 15 amino acids long. V was shortened by 2 bases and J by 5 bases, with 14 bases between the two germline ends. The CDR3 region has the DNA TGTGCCACCAGTGATTCGCCAGGGGGGTCGGAGACCCAGTACTTC. Its translation: CATSDSPGGSETQYF.

CDR3 nucleotides: TGTGCCAGCAGTTTATCTTTGGCGGGGGGTGAAAAACTGTTTTTT. Its protein is CASSLSLAGGEKLFF. The chain recombines TRBV28 with TRBJ1-4, with D possibly being TRBD1 (5 bases). The CDR3 is made up of 15 amino acids. Trimming cost V 1 base and J 7 bases, with 13 bases left between them. Germline loops: CDR1 MDHEN, CDR2 SYDVKM.

The gene calls are TRBV24-1 and TRBJ2-3; 10 nucleotides match TRBD2. The CDR3 contains 16 residues. The junction had 4 bases not matched to a gene; V was cut back by 2 bases and J by 3 bases. Germline loops: CDR1 KGHDR, CDR2 SFDVKD. CDR3 amino acids: CATSDYERGGTDTQYF. Here the CDR3 DNA reads TGTGCCACCAGTGATTATGAGCGGGGGGGTACAGATACGCAGTATTTT.

The chain has TRBV2 and TRBJ2-5, with TRBD1 matching 12 bases. The ends lost 6 bases at V and 5 bases at J; junction bases unmatched: 7. Germline V CDR1 and CDR2: SNHLY, FYNNEI. CDR3 length: 15 residues. CDR3 region: CASSAGTGGWETQYF. The CDR3 coding sequence is TGTGCCAGCAGCGCCGGGACAGGGGGCTGGGAGACCCAGTACTTC.

This clonotype was counted at least ten times. The chain uses TRBV19 and TRBJ1-5; D call uncertain. Germline values: CDR1 LNHDA, CDR2 SQIVND (reference sequence). The CDR3 consists of 12 residues. Trimming removed 3 bases at V and 2 bases at J, with 2 bases between. As DNA, the CDR3 is TGTGCCAGTAGTATGGGCAATCAGCCCCAGCATTTT. This translates into CASSMGNQPQHF.

This clonotype was counted ten times or more. This chain connects TRBV7-9 to TRBJ1-4, with D hard to call. Per the germline V gene, CDR1 is SEHNR and CDR2 is FQNEAQ (reference sequence). The CDR3 sequence is 16 residues long. Trimming shortened V by 4 bases and J by 6 bases, and 18 bases separated the two germline ends. The CDR3 nucleotides are TGTGCCAGCAGCTACTCCGGGTCCCACCCTTATGAAAAACTGTTTTTT. This gives the protein CASSYSGSHPYEKLFF.

V usage is TRBV24-1 and J usage is TRBJ2-7; D unclear. CDR1 is KGHDR and CDR2 is SFDVKD in the germline V gene. Between the trimmed V and J ends, which lost 0 bases and 9 bases, there was a span of 8 bases. CDR3 length equals 12 residues. The CDR3: CATSDLGILQYF. CDR3 sequence (DNA): TGTGCCACCAGTGATTTGGGGATCCTGCAGTACTTC.

The chain joins TRBV4-2 to TRBJ1-2, with D possibly being TRBD1 (5 bases). Trimming cost V 7 bases and J 6 bases, with 24 bases left between them. This CDR3 comprises 16 residues. CDR1 and CDR2 (germline): LGHNA, YNFKEQ. CDR3 coding DNA: TGTGCCAGCACAAACGGACAACTTAGAGCCGTGGATGGCTACACCTTC. Protein: CASTNGQLRAVDGYTF.

The chain is built from TRBV10-3 and TRBJ2-7; D not certain. The CDR3 sequence is 12 residues long. In germline, CDR1 is ENHRY, CDR2 SYGVKD. The CDR3 sequence: CSTAQYHYEQYF. CDR3 DNA sequence: TGTTCGACCGCACAGTACCACTACGAGCAGTACTTC.

This clonotype occurred many times. J is TRBJ2-5 and V is TRBV12-3 or TRBV12-4; possibly TRBD2 for D (6 bases). The ends were cut back, 5 bases at V and 5 bases at J, with 21 bases in the middle. The CDR3 covers 16 residues. The CDR3 region is CASSPGGTGLWETQYF. CDR3 nucleotides: TGTGCCAGCAGTCCCGGAGGGACGGGATTATGGGAGACCCAGTACTTC.